The sequence of this T cell receptor (beta chain) was determined in a study of blood T cell repertoires in COVID-19 (dated by TCRdb to 2019 to 2021). As for the study more broadly: Samples from collaborators originated in the United States, Italy and Spain and spanned both the acute and convalescent phases of COVID-19. The material from the prospective study consisted of cDNA or gDNA derived from T cells, B-cell-depleted T cells, or PBMCs. Deeply sampled blood TCRbeta repertoires from subjects exposed to, actively infected with, or recovered from COVID-19 were included in the dataset. Nearly every sample came with metadata listing a de-identified subject ID, COVID-19 status, age in years and sex. Samples were obtained from the ongoing ImmuneRACE study (first 160 participants) and from 1,254 subjects provided by 6 global collaborators. Where available, HLA class I and class II types were obtained from metadata supplied by the sample provider rather than from assay-based typing. The repertoires were released in a freely available public database intended as a resource for research on the immune response to SARS-CoV-2. Broad study findings and their caveats: Clinical and demographic metadata were provided uncurated, with the amount varying by source and participant.

Collaborating institutions collected whole blood in K2EDTA tubes following their own protocols. For TCRbeta analysis, collaborators shipped samples in one of three forms: frozen whole blood, isolated PBMCs, or DNA extracted from either of those sample types. In regard to this clone: Its antigen is currently not known. No much larger clone exists at a distance of one base, and base qualities are not known.

Spanning cysteine to phenylalanine, the CDR3 consists of 14 amino acids. Only the CDR3 region is kept as DNA, spanning 42 bases read in frame from base 1. CDR1 and CDR2 are drawn from the germline V gene: MNHNS, SASEGT. V trim: 2 bases; J trim: 7 bases; unmatched bases: 5. TCRbeta CDR3 regions were amplified from genomic DNA by means of the immunoSEQ Assay, a bias-controlled multiplex PCR. In the original analysis: The number of nucleated cells in each sample was estimated by amplification of reference gene primers within the assay. To quantify the absolute abundance of each unique TCRbeta CDR3 rearrangement, sequence reads were collapsed and filtered. For each sample, productive Simpson clonality was calculated by taking the square root of Simpson's diversity index across productive rearrangements. The immuneACCESS repertoire file appears here via TCRdb, limited to in-frame rearrangements. These files lack a portion of the clones; in checked studies, under half of the deficit traces to unresolved V genes, and the cause of the others is not known. That table gives V, J and clone size, and the DNA gave D and trimming. In all, the sample holds around 100,000 clones, and approximately 84% of those were seen once. The ten largest clones represent just under 10% of the sample.

Recombination linked TRBV6-1 to TRBJ1-5, with 7 bases matching TRBD1. The receptor was derived from a man aged 40-49 years with active or convalescent COVID-19. The sequencing input was peripheral blood. The CDR3 sequence is CASSENRGFQPQHF. The bases read TGTGCCAGCAGTGAAAACAGGGGTTTCCAGCCCCAGCATTTT.